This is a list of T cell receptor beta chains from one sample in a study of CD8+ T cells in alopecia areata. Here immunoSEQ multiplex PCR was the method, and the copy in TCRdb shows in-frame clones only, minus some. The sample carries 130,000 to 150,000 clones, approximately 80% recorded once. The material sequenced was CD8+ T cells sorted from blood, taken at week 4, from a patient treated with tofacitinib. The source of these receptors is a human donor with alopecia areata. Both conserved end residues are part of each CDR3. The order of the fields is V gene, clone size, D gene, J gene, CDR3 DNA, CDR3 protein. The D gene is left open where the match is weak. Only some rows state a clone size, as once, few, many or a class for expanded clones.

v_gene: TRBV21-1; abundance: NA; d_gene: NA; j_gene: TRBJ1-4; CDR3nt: TGTGCCAGCTTTGGGGAGACAGTCCCGAATGAAAAACTGTTTTTT; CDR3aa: CASFGETVPNEKLFF
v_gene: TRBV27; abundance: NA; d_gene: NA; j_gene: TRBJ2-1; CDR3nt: TGTGCCAGCAGTTTACCCCGGGCAGGGGACTACAATGAGCAGTTCTTC; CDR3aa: CASSLPRAGDYNEQFF
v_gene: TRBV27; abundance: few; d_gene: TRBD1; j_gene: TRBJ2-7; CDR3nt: TGTGCCAGCAGTTCGGGGACAGGGGGGCTCTACGAGCAGTACTTC; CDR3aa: CASSSGTGGLYEQYF
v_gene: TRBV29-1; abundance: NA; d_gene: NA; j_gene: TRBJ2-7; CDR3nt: TGCAGCGTTGATGGGGAGCCCTACGAGCAGTACTTC; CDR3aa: CSVDGEPYEQYF
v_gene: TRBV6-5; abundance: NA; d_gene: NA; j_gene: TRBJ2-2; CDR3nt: TGTGCCAGCAGTTACCCCAACGGGGAGCTGTTTTTT; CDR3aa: CASSYPNGELFF
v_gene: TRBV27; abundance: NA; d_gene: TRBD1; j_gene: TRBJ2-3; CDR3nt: TGTGCCAGCAGGTCGGCAGGGGGCTGGAGGGATACGCAGTATTTT; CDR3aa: CASRSAGGWRDTQYF
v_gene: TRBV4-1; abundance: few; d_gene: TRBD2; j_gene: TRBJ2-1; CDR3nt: TGCGCCAGCAGCCAAGGAGCGGGGGCGATAAGGAATGAGCAGTTCTTC; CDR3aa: CASSQGAGAIRNEQFF
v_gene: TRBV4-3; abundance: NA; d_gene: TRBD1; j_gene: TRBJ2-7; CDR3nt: TGCGCCAGCAGCCCGGGGACAGGGGGCTGGTACGAGCAGTACTTC; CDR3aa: CASSPGTGGWYEQYF
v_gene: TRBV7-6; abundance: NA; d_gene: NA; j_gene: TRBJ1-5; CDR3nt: TGTGCCAGCAGCTTCAGCAATCAGCCCCAGCATTTT; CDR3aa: CASSFSNQPQHF
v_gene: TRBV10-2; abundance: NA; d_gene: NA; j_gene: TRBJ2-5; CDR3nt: TGCGCCAGCAGTGAAGGGGGGTACCAAGAGACCCAGTACTTC; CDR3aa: CASSEGGYQETQYF
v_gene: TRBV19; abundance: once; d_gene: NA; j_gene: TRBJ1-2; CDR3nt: TGTGCCAGTAGTAAGAGTGGCTACACCTTC; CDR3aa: CASSKSGYTF
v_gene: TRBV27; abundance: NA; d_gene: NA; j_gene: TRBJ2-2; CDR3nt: TGTGCCAGCAGAGAAGGGTACCCCAACACCGGGGAGCTGTTTTTT; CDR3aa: CASREGYPNTGELFF
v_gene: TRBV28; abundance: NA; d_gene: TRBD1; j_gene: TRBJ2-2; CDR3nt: TGTGCCAGCAGTCGGACAGGGGCCGGGGAGCTGTTTTTT; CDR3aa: CASSRTGAGELFF
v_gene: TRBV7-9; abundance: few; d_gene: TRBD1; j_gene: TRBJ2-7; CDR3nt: TGTGCCAGCAGCCAAGAATTCTCAGGGGGCCGGTCCTACGAGCAGTACTTC; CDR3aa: CASSQEFSGGRSYEQYF
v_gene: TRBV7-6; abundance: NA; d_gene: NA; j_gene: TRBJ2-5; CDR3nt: TGTGCCAGCAGCCAGGACCCTTACCAAGAGACCCAGTACTTC; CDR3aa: CASSQDPYQETQYF
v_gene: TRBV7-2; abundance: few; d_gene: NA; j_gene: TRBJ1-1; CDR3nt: TGTGCCAGCGGCTGGCCGGGCACTGAAGCTTTCTTT; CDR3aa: CASGWPGTEAFF
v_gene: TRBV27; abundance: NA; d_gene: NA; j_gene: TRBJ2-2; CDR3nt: TGTGCCAGCAGTTTATCTTTTGGTAGCGGATCCGGGGAGCTGTTTTTT; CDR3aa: CASSLSFGSGSGELFF
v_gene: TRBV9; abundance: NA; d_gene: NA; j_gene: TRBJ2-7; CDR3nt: TGTGCCAGCAGCGTGGGCGGGGGCACCTACGAGCAGTACTTC; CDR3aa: CASSVGGGTYEQYF
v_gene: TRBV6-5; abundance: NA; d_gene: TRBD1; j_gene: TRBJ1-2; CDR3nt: TGTGCCAGCAAACCTCAGGGGGTCAACGGCTACACCTTC; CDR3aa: CASKPQGVNGYTF
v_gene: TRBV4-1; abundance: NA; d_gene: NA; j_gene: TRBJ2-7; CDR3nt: TGCGCCAGCAGCCAAGGGGGGGTCCAGTACTTC; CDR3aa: CASSQGGVQYF
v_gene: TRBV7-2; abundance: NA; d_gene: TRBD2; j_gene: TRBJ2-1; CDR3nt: TGTGCCAGCAGCTTACCGGGGGGGTACAATGAGCAGTTCTTC; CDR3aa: CASSLPGGYNEQFF
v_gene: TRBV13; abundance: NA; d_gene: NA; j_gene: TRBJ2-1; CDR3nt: TGTGCCAGCAGCTTAGGACAGGGTGGCAATGAGCAGTTCTTC; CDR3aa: CASSLGQGGNEQFF
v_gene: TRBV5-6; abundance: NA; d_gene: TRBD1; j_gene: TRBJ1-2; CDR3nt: TGTGCCAGCAGCTTGGCGCCGTGGACAGGGGCCCGGGGCTACACCTTC; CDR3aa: CASSLAPWTGARGYTF
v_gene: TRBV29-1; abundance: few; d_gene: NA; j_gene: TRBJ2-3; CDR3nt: TGCAGCGTTGTCTCGGGGGATGGAGATTCCTTTACGCAGTATTTT; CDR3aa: CSVVSGDGDSFTQYF
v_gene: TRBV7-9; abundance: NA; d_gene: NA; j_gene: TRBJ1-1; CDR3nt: TGTGCCAGCAGCGGCCGGACCACTGAAGCTTTCTTT; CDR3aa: CASSGRTTEAFF
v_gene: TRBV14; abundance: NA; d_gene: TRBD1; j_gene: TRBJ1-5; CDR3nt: TGTGCCAGCAGCCGACAGGGAAGCAATCAGCCCCAGCATTTT; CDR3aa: CASSRQGSNQPQHF
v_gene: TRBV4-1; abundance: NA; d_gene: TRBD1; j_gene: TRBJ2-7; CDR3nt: TGCGCCAGCAGCCAACAACAGGGGGCCACCTACGAGCAGTACTTC; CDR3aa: CASSQQQGATYEQYF
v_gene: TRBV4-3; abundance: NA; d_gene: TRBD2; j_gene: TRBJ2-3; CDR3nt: TGCGCCAGCAGCCATTCAGCGGGGGGATTCACAGATACGCAGTATTTT; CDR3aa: CASSHSAGGFTDTQYF
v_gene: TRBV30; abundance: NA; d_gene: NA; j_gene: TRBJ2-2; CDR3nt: TGTGCCTGGAGTGTACTTGTTCGCAGGGCGAACACCGGGGAGCTGTTTTTT; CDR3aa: CAWSVLVRRANTGELFF
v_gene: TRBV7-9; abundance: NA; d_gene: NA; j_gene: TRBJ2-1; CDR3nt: TGTGCCAGCAGCCTGGGACCCGGGGTGGTCAATGAGCAGTTCTTC; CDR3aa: CASSLGPGVVNEQFF
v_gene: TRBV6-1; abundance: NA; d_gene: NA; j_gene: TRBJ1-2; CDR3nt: TGTGCCAGCACTCACCCCGGGGGGGGCTATGGCTACACCTTC; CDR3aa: CASTHPGGGYGYTF
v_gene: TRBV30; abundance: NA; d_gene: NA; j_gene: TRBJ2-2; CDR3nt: TGTGCCTGGAGTGAGAGGGTCGCCGGGGAGCTGTTTTTT; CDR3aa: CAWSERVAGELFF
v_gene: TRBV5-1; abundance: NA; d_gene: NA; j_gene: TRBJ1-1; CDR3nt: TGCGCCAGCAGCGTCAGGGGCGGTCACACTGAAGCTTTCTTT; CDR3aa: CASSVRGGHTEAFF
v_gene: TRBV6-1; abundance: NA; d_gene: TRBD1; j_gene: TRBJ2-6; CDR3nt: TGTGCCAGCAGTGCCCCGCGGGGACAGGGGGCTGTTGGGGCCAACGTCCTGACTTTC; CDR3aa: CASSAPRGQGAVGANVLTF
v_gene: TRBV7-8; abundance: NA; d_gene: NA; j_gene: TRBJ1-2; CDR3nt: TGTGCCAGCAGCTTACCCTCCGGGGCCGGCTACACCTTC; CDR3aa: CASSLPSGAGYTF
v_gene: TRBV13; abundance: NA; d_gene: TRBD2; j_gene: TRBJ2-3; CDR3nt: TGTGCCAGCAGCTACAGGACTAGCGGAACAGATACGCAGTATTTT; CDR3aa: CASSYRTSGTDTQYF
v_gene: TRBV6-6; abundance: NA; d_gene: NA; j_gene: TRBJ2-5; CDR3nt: TGTGCCAGCAGTTACTTGACACCCAGACGGGAGACCCAGTACTTC; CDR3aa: CASSYLTPRRETQYF
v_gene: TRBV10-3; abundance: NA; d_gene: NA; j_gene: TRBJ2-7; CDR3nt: TGTGCCATCAGTGAGTCGATGTACGTAGACGAGCAGTACTTC; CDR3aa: CAISESMYVDEQYF
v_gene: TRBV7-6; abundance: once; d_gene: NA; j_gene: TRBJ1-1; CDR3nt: TGTGCCAGCAGCTTAGAAACAGGGCGGAACACTGAAGCTTTCTTT; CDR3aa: CASSLETGRNTEAFF
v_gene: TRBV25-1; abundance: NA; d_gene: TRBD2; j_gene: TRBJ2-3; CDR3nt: TGTGCCAGCAGTGATATGGCTAGCGGGGTCACAGATACGCAGTATTTT; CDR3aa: CASSDMASGVTDTQYF
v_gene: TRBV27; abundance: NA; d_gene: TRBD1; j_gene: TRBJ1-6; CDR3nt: TGTGCCAGCACCCTGGGACAGGGATTTAATTCACCCCTCCACTTT; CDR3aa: CASTLGQGFNSPLHF
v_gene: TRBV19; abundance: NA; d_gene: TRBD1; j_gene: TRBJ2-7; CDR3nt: TGTGCCAGTAGTTACGGGACAGGGGACTACGAGCAGTACTTC; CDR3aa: CASSYGTGDYEQYF
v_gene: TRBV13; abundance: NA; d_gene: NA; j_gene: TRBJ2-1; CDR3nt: TGTGCCAGCAGCTCAGAAGGACAAGGGGCCTACAATGAGCAGTTCTTC; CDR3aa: CASSSEGQGAYNEQFF
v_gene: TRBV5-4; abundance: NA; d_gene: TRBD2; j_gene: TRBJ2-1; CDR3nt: TGTGCCAGCAGCGCAAGCGGGGGGGCGTACAATGAGCAGTTCTTC; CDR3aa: CASSASGGAYNEQFF
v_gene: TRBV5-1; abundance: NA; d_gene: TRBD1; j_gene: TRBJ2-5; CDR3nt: TGCGCCAGCAGCCACGACAGGGGATTGGGAGAGACCCAGTACTTC; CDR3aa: CASSHDRGLGETQYF
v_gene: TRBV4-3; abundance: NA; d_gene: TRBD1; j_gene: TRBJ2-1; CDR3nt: TGCGCCAGCAGCCCGGACAGGATACGGCAGTTCTTC; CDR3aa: CASSPDRIRQFF
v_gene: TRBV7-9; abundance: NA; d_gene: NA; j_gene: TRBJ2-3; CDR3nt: TGTGCCAGCAGCCCGAACGCGGGGGCGAACACAGATACGCAGTATTTT; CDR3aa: CASSPNAGANTDTQYF
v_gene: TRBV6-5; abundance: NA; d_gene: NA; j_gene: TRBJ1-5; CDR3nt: TGTGCCAGCAGTTTAGGACCCGGGGGTCAGCCCCAGCATTTT; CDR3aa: CASSLGPGGQPQHF
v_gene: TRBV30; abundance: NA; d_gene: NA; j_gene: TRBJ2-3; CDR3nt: TGTGCCTGGAGTTCCCCGGCAGGGAGTATGTTAGATACGCAGTATTTT; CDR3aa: CAWSSPAGSMLDTQYF